What follows is one TCR beta chain and its context. What it recognizes is unknown. The CDR3 covers 16 residues. The V and J ends lost 4 bases and 5 bases, in that order; junction bases with no gene match: 7. Germline V gene sequence: CDR1 SGHTA, CDR2 FQGNSA. Generated by immunoSEQ multiplex PCR, the TCRdb table keeps only in-frame clones and is missing some. Of some 90,000 clones in the sample, 78% were seen once. This specimen comes from a study of PD-1 blockade in classical Hodgkin lymphoma. Study results and limitations: By C4D1, CD4+ diversity increased significantly, especially in complete responders. Underlying causes for the observed repertoire differences were not defined, possibly disease activity or prior therapy. Lower baseline TCR diversity marked trial partial responders and progressors.

Time point here: cycle 4 day 1 (C4D1), after less than 7 weeks of nivolumab. After autologous stem cell transplantation all patients relapsed, and prior brentuximab vedotin exposure differed between cohorts. This TCR came from a human donor with classical Hodgkin lymphoma. V and J are TRBV7-2 and TRBJ2-1; 11 nucleotides line up with TRBD2. The input for sequencing was peripheral blood mononuclear cells (PBMCs), taken before the fourth cycle of nivolumab. The CDR3 DNA reads as TGTGCCAGCAGCTCTAGACTAGCGGGGAGGGACAATGAGCAGTTCTTC. As protein: CASSSRLAGRDNEQFF.